These 8 T cell receptor beta chains originate from one sample sequenced in a study of T cells after yellow fever vaccination. Each CDR3 protein gets one entry after TCRdb re-called the 5' RACE reads with MiXCR. Among around 600,000 distinct CDR3 sequences listed, 9% to 15% were seen once. The material sequenced was PBMCs, taken on the day of the yellow fever booster vaccination. These receptors all stem from a man aged 25 to 45 who received the YFV17D yellow fever vaccine.

This clonotype was counted a few times. V is TRBV12-3 or TRBV12-4 and J is TRBJ2-3; the match to TRBD1 covers 11 bases. CDR3 length equals 15 residues. V shed 2 bases, J shed 4 bases, and the junction held 2 bases outside the gene matches. The CDR3 DNA reads as TGTGCCAGCAGTTTACCGGGACAGGGGGCAGATACGCAGTATTTT. Translated, it gives CASSLPGQGADTQYF.

This clonotype was seen many times. The gene calls are TRBV18 and TRBJ2-3, with D perhaps TRBD1 (5 bases). Trimming took 3 bases from V and 4 from J, leaving 11 bases between them. The CDR3 spans 14 residues. The germline V gene has CDR1 KGHSH and CDR2 LQKENI. CDR3: CASSPPARADTQYF. In nucleotides, the CDR3 is TGTGCCAGCTCACCCCCAGCCAGGGCAGATACGCAGTATTTT.

This clonotype has just a few counts. This sequence joins TRBV18 and TRBJ2-7, with 8 bases matching TRBD1. The CDR3 extends over 16 amino acids. The germline V gene encodes CDR1 KGHSH and CDR2 LQKENI. Losses at the gene ends were 1 base for V and 3 bases for J; bases not matched to a gene: 8. CDR3 loop: CASSPQLGTGLYEQYF. CDR3 nucleotides: TGTGCCAGCTCACCACAGCTTGGGACAGGACTCTACGAGCAGTACTTC.

The V gene is TRBV4-3, the J gene TRBJ2-1; weak D call: TRBD2 (6 bases). The CDR3 length is 16 residues. Germline CDR1 and CDR2: LGHNA and YSLEER. V gave up 1 base and J gave up 2 bases, with 12 bases separating them. CDR3 loop: CASSQVGRSAYNEQFF. The DNA of the CDR3 is TGCGCCAGCAGCCAAGTAGGGAGGAGCGCCTACAATGAGCAGTTCTTC.

This clonotype was observed at least ten times. The chain employs TRBV25-1 and TRBJ1-1; D is uncertain. Trimming removed 7 bases at V and 2 bases at J, with 11 bases between. Germline V gene data show CDR1 as MGHDK and CDR2 as SYGVNS. The CDR3 sequence is 13 residues long. The CDR3 region is CASTPSANTEAFF. CDR3 DNA sequence: TGTGCCAGCACCCCCTCGGCCAACACTGAAGCTTTCTTT.

J is TRBJ2-7 and V is TRBV11-2, with D unresolved. V lost 5 bases and J 6 bases, leaving 20 bases between the germline ends. CDR1 is SGHAT and CDR2 is FQNNGV in the germline V gene. The CDR3 has 15 residues. The CDR3: CASSQAPGLSGEQYF. DNA of the CDR3: TGTGCCAGCAGCCAAGCCCCGGGTCTCTCGGGCGAGCAGTACTTC.

The chain combines TRBV10-2 with TRBJ2-5; D is unresolved. In germline, CDR1 is WSHSY, CDR2 SAAADI. CDR3 length equals 15 residues. V was clipped by 6 bases and J by 4 bases, with 18 bases between them. CDR3 nucleotide sequence: TGCGCCAGCAGGGGGTTCTTCCTTAGCACAGAGACCCAGTACTTC. Translation gives CASRGFFLSTETQYF.

This clonotype was seen a handful of times. This chain joins TRBV10-1 and TRBJ2-3; D gene ambiguous. V was pared by 6 bases and J by 2 bases, with 6 bases between. Germline assignment: CDR1 WNHNN and CDR2 SYGVQD (reference sequence). The CDR3 extends over 12 amino acids. The CDR3 nucleotides read TGCGCCAGCAGGTGGATCACAGATACGCAGTATTTT. It yields the protein CASRWITDTQYF.